This TCR beta chain is from a study of T cells in Graves' hyperthyroidism and ophthalmopathy. For this clonotype: The antigen remains undetermined.

This CDR3 has 14 residues. Trimming took 6 bases from V and 5 from J, leaving 16 bases between them. The study, taken as a whole, reports: Ophthalmopathy could be told apart from stable hyperthyroidism with a 13 V-J model.

TCR beta CDR3 regions were amplified from RNA transcripts. HTBI primers were the set used in a first-round RT-PCR of the TCR CDR3. TCRdb fed the multiplex PCR reads into MiXCR, producing one record per CDR3 protein. Altogether about half a million distinct CDR3 sequences are present, around 22% being singletons, with the ten largest covering approximately 11%. This chain joins TRBV12-3 or TRBV12-4 and TRBJ1-1; D is unclear. Sequences were obtained from blood. The clonotype comes from a woman in her thirties with Graves' ophthalmopathy. CDR3 sequence: CASSPHIVRTEAFF. The CDR3 coding sequence is TGTGCCAGCAGCCCACACATTGTTCGGACTGAAGCTTTCTTT.